Presented here are 27 T cell receptor beta chains from one specimen sequenced in a study of human T cells and chemical hapten exposure. TCRdb analysed the RACE reads with MiXCR anew, one entry per CDR3 protein. This table has approximately 82,000 distinct CDR3 sequences, around 11% appearing once. The time point is: patch test 1, 2 weeks after DPC sensitization. Treatment here: therapeutic diphenylcyclopropenone sensitization with weekly scalp DPC. Sequences were derived from whole blood, sampled in connection with sensitization to the hapten diphenylcyclopropenone (DPC). The receptor source for this set is a woman in her fifties or sixties with alopecia areata. Some clones in this sample may be carry-over from other donors' samples.

V usage is TRBV7-3 and J usage is TRBJ1-1; no clear D gene. The V gene's germline CDR1 is SGHTA and CDR2 FQGTGA. The CDR3 sequence is 13 residues long. Trimming stripped 5 bases from V and 1 base from J, with 8 bases between. CDR3 in amino acids: CASSKYRNTEAFF. CDR3 nucleotides: TGTGCCAGCAGCAAATACAGGAACACTGAAGCTTTCTTT.

The J gene is TRBJ2-7, the V gene TRBV7-8; no reliable D call. CDR1 is SGHVS, CDR2 FQNEAQ, per germline. The CDR3 spans 16 residues. V was clipped by 5 bases and J by 6 bases, with 23 bases between them. CDR3 sequence reads: CASSLPNSMSSAEQYF. The DNA for the CDR3 is TGTGCCAGCAGCCTACCCAACTCCATGTCCTCGGCCGAGCAGTACTTC.

The V call is TRBV29-1, the J call TRBJ2-7; D is possibly TRBD2 (5 bases). CDR1 and CDR2 (germline): SQVTM, ANQGSEA. Between the trimmed V and J ends, which lost 5 bases and 2 bases, there was a span of 19 bases. This CDR3 comprises 15 residues. The CDR3 nucleotides read TGCAGCGTTCGAGGGCGGACGGACGAAACCTACGAGCAGTACTTC. This codes for CSVRGRTDETYEQYF.

This clonotype was observed many times. The genes are TRBV4-2 and TRBJ1-5, with D uncertain. CDR3 length: 14 amino acids. V lost 1 base and J lost 3, with 7 bases in between. Germline CDR1 LGHNA, CDR2 YNFKEQ. CDR3 DNA: TGTGCCAGCAGCCAAGGCCAGAACAATCAGCCCCAGCATTTT. Amino acid sequence: CASSQGQNNQPQHF.

In its sample, this clonotype was seen a few times. The rearrangement uses TRBV7-9 and TRBJ1-6; D call uncertain. CDR1 and CDR2 (germline): SEHNR, FQNEAQ (reference sequence). The V end lost 5 bases, the J end lost 7 bases, and 12 bases lay between the germline ends. This CDR3 has 14 amino acids. This CDR3 reads CASSAISLNSPLHF. The DNA for the CDR3 is TGTGCCAGCAGCGCGATCTCTCTAAATTCACCCCTCCACTTT.

This clonotype was seen a handful of times. The chain is built from TRBV2 and TRBJ2-2; no reliable D call. Trimming took off 8 bases at V and 0 bases at J, with 10 bases between the two ends. Germline CDR1 reads SNHLY; CDR2 reads FYNNEI. This CDR3 spans 14 amino acids. CDR3 residues: CASGPSANTGELFF. CDR3 nucleotides: TGTGCCAGCGGGCCCTCCGCGAACACCGGGGAGCTGTTTTTT.

The chain joins TRBV30 to TRBJ1-5; 8 bases map to TRBD1. The V segment lost 0 bases and the J segment 5 bases; nucleotides outside the gene matches: 9. CDR3 size: 16 residues. The germline CDR1 and CDR2 sequences are GTSNPN and SVGIG (reference sequence). The CDR3 nucleotides read TGTGCCTGGAGTGTTTCCCGGACAGGGTCGCATCAGCCCCAGCATTTT. Protein: CAWSVSRTGSHQPQHF.

This clonotype was counted at least ten times. The chain carries TRBV11-3 and TRBJ2-1; 10 nucleotides align to TRBD2. Germline CDR1 reads SGHNT; CDR2 reads YENEEA. The CDR3 spans 18 residues. J was trimmed by 7 bases and V by 3 bases; bases with no gene match: 15. The CDR3 DNA reads as TGTGCCAGCAGCTTTGCCCCTCAGCGGGGGGGCCTATATAATGAGCAGTTCTTC. This encodes CASSFAPQRGGLYNEQFF.

In its sample, this clonotype was seen many times. The chain carries TRBV25-1 and TRBJ2-1; D ambiguous. The CDR3 is 14 amino acids. The V end was cut by 5 bases, the J end by 6 bases, with 14 bases between. Germline CDR1 is MGHDK and CDR2 is SYGVNS. The CDR3 DNA is TGTGCCAGCAGTTATCTCCGGGCTGGCAATGAGCAGTTCTTC. This encodes CASSYLRAGNEQFF.

The V and J genes are TRBV5-5 and TRBJ2-3; possibly TRBD1 for D (5 bases). V gave up 4 bases and J gave up 0 bases, with 15 bases separating them. The CDR3 has 16 amino acids. Germline CDR1 and CDR2: SGHKS and YYEKEE (reference sequence). CDR3 sequence: CASSLRQSASTDTQYF. DNA for the CDR3: TGTGCCAGCAGCCTAAGACAGTCCGCCAGCACAGATACGCAGTATTTT.

The chain uses TRBV4-1 and TRBJ1-4; D remains unclear. Germline values: CDR1 MGHRA, CDR2 YSYEKL. V gave up 1 base and J gave up 15 bases, with 15 bases separating them. The CDR3 is 13 amino acids. The CDR3 loop reads CASSQATPGRVFF. In DNA, the CDR3 is TGCGCCAGCAGCCAAGCCACCCCGGGAAGGGTGTTTTTT.

This clonotype has more than one count but fewer than ten. V is TRBV6-2 or TRBV6-3 and J is TRBJ1-1, with 8 positions matching TRBD1. The CDR3 sequence is 17 residues long. Germline V gene sequence: CDR1 MNHEY, CDR2 SVGEGT. The junction had 12 bases not matched to a gene; V was cut back by 6 bases and J by 0 bases. CDR3 sequence (DNA): TGTGCCAGCAGCCACACCGGGACAGGTATGGTGAACACTGAAGCTTTCTTT. Translated: CASSHTGTGMVNTEAFF.

A word on this clonotype: This sequence may be a read error, since a much larger clone differs from it by one base. The chain uses TRBV29-1 and TRBJ1-1, with D tentatively TRBD1 (6 bases). This CDR3 region has 12 residues. Germline V gene lookup returns CDR1 SQVTM and CDR2 ANQGSEA. The CDR3 DNA follows: TGCAGCGTAGAAGACGGGGGGCCTGGAGCTTTCTTT. It codes for CSVEDGGPGAFF.

This clonotype was detected a few times. The chain recombines TRBV20-1 with TRBJ2-5; perhaps TRBD2 as D (7 bases). Trimming removed 6 bases from V and 4 bases from J, with 15 bases in between. Germline loops: CDR1 DFQATT, CDR2 SNEGSKA (reference sequence). The CDR3 extends over 13 amino acids. The CDR3 sequence: CSAQVGGGETQYF. For the CDR3, the DNA is TGCAGTGCGCAAGTGGGAGGGGGAGAGACCCAGTACTTC.

A few counts support this clonotype. The V and J genes are TRBV4-1 and TRBJ2-1, with D unresolved. The CDR3 consists of 16 residues. CDR1 and CDR2 from the germline V gene are MGHRA and YSYEKL. Trimming took 6 bases from V and 4 from J, leaving 19 bases between them. In nucleotides, the CDR3 is TGCGCCAGCAGTGAACTCCGGAAGCCTAGTTACAATGAGCAGTTCTTC. Its protein is CASSELRKPSYNEQFF.

The chain recombines TRBV2 with TRBJ2-7; no firm D call. The CDR3 has 11 residues. Trimming took 7 bases from V and 3 from J, leaving 7 bases between them. Germline-derived CDR1 and CDR2 are SNHLY and FYNNEI. CDR3 in amino acids: CASKHFYEQYF. CDR3 nucleotide sequence: TGTGCCAGCAAACACTTCTACGAGCAGTACTTC.

The V call is TRBV5-1, the J call TRBJ2-7; TRBD1 matches at 7 bases. CDR1 and CDR2 (germline): SGHRS, YFSETQ. The J segment lost 5 bases and the V segment lost 4 bases, leaving 6 bases of the junction unmatched. The CDR3 is made up of 13 amino acids. DNA of the CDR3: TGCGCCAGCAGCCTGGGACAGCTTAACGAGCAGTACTTC. Amino acid sequence: CASSLGQLNEQYF.

This clonotype has more than one count but fewer than ten. The chain has TRBV5-1 and TRBJ2-3, with D perhaps TRBD1 (6 bases). The V and J ends lost 5 bases and 6 bases respectively, with 16 bases between them. In germline, CDR1 is SGHRS, CDR2 YFSETQ. CDR3 size: 14 residues. CDR3 in DNA: TGCGCCAGCAGAGACGGGACACCGGAGGATACGCAGTATTTT. It yields the protein CASRDGTPEDTQYF. The full variable domain, completed using reference TRBV5-1 and TRBJ2-3, is KAGVTQTPRYLIKTRGQQVTLSCSPISGHRSVSWYQQTPGQGLQFLFEYFSETQRNKGNFPGRFSGRQFSNSRSEMNVSTLELGDSALYLCASRDGTPEDTQYFGPGTRLTVL.

This chain uses TRBV18 with TRBJ2-7; D might be TRBD2 (5 bases). The CDR3 spans 15 residues. The V end lost 2 bases, the J end lost 1 base, and 12 bases lay between the germline ends. CDR1 and CDR2 (germline): KGHSH, LQKENI. The chain's CDR3 is CASSPSRLPSYEQYF. The CDR3 bases are TGTGCCAGCTCACCATCCAGACTACCTTCCTACGAGCAGTACTTC.

The V and J genes are TRBV12-3 or TRBV12-4 and TRBJ1-1; the D is unclear. The V gene lost 6 bases and the J gene lost 1 base, with 9 bases spanning the gap. There are 13 residues in the CDR3. CDR3 in DNA: TGTGCCAGCAGGGGGTTGGCGAACACTGAAGCTTTCTTT. Protein sequence: CASRGLANTEAFF.

DNA for the CDR3: TGTGCCAGCAGCACAAACTACGAGCAGTACTTC. This encodes CASSTNYEQYF. The chain couples TRBV3-1 to TRBJ2-7, with D hard to call. CDR3 size: 11 residues. The V end lost 5 bases, the J end lost 3 bases, and 5 bases lay between the germline ends. Germline CDR1 and CDR2: LGHDT and YNNKEL (reference sequence).

The rearrangement uses TRBV12-3 or TRBV12-4 and TRBJ2-6; D is undetermined. Trimming shortened V by 7 bases and J by 0 bases, and 13 bases separated the two germline ends. This CDR3 is built from 16 residues. CDR3 protein: CASTPGRPSGANVLTF. In DNA, the CDR3 is TGTGCCAGCACCCCTGGGCGTCCCTCTGGGGCCAACGTCCTGACTTTC.

This clonotype was seen repeatedly, ten times or more. The chain has TRBV7-3 and TRBJ2-2, with 9 bases matching TRBD1. CDR3 length equals 16 residues. CDR1 is SGHTA and CDR2 is FQGTGA in the germline V gene. Unmatched junction bases numbered 8, after V lost 5 bases and J lost 4 bases. CDR3 region: CASSPGGTGPTGELFF. CDR3 DNA sequence: TGTGCCAGCAGCCCAGGTGGGACAGGGCCCACCGGGGAGCTGTTTTTT.

This clonotype has only a few counts. This sequence joins TRBV4-1 and TRBJ1-2; 8 bases map to TRBD1. The V gene end was trimmed by 0 bases and the J gene end by 4 bases; junction bases not matched to a gene: 16. This CDR3 is 19 amino acids long. Germline V gene sequence: CDR1 MGHRA, CDR2 YSYEKL. The CDR3 spells CASSQEQQGASLASYGYTF. Here the CDR3 DNA reads TGCGCCAGCAGCCAAGAACAGCAGGGGGCCTCCCTCGCCTCCTATGGCTACACCTTC.

This clonotype was seen ten or more times. V usage is TRBV7-2 and J usage is TRBJ2-1; 10 bases are shared with TRBD2. Per the germline V gene, CDR1 is SGHTA and CDR2 is FQGNSA. Trimming at V came to 7 bases and at J to 0 bases, leaving 6 bases not matched to a gene. CDR3 length: 16 amino acids. The CDR3 bases are TGTGCCAGCACCCTAGCGGGGGCCAGCTCCTACAATGAGCAGTTCTTC. This translates into CASTLAGASSYNEQFF.

This clonotype has just a few counts. The J gene is TRBJ1-4, the V gene TRBV7-3, with D possibly being TRBD1 (6 bases). The ends were cut back, 2 bases at V and 10 bases at J, with 11 bases in the middle. Germline V lookup: CDR1 SGHTA, CDR2 FQGTGA. This CDR3 has 13 residues. As DNA, the CDR3 is TGTGCCAGCAGCTTAGAACAGGGAGGAAAACTGTTTTTT. Translation gives CASSLEQGGKLFF.

The chain links TRBV2 to TRBJ1-2; D is undetermined. Germline V gene sequence: CDR1 SNHLY, CDR2 FYNNEI. The CDR3 consists of 12 residues. The V end was cut by 5 bases, the J end by 4 bases, with 8 bases between. DNA for the CDR3: TGTGCCAGCAGTTCCTACAGCTATGGCTACACCTTC. Protein: CASSSYSYGYTF.